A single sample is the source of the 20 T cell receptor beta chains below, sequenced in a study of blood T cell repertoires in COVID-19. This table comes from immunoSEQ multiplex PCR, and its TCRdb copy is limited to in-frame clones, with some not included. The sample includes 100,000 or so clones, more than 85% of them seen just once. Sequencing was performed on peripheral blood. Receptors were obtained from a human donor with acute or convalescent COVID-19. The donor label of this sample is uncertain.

This chain's CDR3 is CASGLGTRDYDEQYF. The CDR3 DNA reads TGTGCTAGTGGTTTGGGGACGAGAGACTACGACGAGCAGTACTTC. The J gene is TRBJ2-7, the V gene TRBV12-5; D perhaps matches TRBD2 (5 bases). Germline V CDR1 and CDR2: LGHNT, FRNRAP. This CDR3 has 15 amino acids. With 1 base removed from V and 5 bases from J, the gap between germline ends came to 15 bases.

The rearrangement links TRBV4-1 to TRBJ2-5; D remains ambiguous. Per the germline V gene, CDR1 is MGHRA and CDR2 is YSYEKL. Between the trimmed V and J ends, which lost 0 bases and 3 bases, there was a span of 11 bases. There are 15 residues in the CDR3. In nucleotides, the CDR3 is TGCGCCAGCAGCCAAGATCGATGGCCAGAAGAGACCCAGTACTTC. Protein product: CASSQDRWPEETQYF.

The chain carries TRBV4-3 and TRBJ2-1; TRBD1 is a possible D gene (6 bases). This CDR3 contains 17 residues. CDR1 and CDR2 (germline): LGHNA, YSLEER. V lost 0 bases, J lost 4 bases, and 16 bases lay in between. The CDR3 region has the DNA TGCGCCAGCAGCCAAGATATACTGGGGGCCTCTTACAATGAGCAGTTCTTC. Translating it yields CASSQDILGASYNEQFF.

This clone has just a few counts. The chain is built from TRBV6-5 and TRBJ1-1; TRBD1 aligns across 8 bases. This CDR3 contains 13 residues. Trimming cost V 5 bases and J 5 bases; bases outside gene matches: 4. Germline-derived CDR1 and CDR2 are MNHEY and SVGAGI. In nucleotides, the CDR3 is TGTGCCAGCAGTCCAGGGGGCTGGACTGAAGCTTTCTTT. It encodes CASSPGGWTEAFF.

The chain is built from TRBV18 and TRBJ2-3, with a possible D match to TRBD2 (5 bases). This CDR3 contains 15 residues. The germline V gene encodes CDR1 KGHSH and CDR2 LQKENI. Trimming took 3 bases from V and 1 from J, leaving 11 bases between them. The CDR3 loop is CASSPGLSGTDTQYF. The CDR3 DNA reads TGTGCCAGCTCACCCGGACTGTCGGGCACAGATACGCAGTATTTT.

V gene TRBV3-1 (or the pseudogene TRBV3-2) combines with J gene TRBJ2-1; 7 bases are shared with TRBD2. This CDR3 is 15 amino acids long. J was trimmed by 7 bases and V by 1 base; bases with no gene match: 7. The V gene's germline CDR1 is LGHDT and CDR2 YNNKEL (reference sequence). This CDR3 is CASSQGTSKGNEQFF. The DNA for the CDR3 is TGTGCCAGCAGCCAAGGGACTAGTAAGGGGAATGAGCAGTTCTTC.

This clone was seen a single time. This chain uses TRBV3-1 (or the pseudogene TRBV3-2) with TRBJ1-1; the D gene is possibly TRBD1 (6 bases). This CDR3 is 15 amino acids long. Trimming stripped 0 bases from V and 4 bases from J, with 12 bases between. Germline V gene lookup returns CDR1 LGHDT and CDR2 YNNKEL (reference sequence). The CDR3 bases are TGTGCCAGCAGCCAAGATCAGGGGCGGGCCACTGAAGCTTTCTTT. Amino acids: CASSQDQGRATEAFF.

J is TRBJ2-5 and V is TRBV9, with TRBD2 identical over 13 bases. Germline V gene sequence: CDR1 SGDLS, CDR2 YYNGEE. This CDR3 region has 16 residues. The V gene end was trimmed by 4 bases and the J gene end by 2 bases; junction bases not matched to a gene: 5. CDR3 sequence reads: CASSKRLAGGQETQYF. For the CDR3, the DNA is TGTGCCAGCAGCAAGAGACTAGCGGGGGGACAAGAGACCCAGTACTTC. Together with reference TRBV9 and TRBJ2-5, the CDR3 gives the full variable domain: DSGVTQTPKHLITATGQRVTLRCSPRSGDLSVYWYQQSLDQGLQFLIQYYNGEERAKGNILERFSAQQFPDLHSELNLSSLELGDSALYFCASSKRLAGGQETQYFGPGTRLLVL.

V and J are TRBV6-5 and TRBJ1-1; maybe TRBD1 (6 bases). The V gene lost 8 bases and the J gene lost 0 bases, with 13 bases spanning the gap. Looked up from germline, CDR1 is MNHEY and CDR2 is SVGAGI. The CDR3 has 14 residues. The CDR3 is CASHPGHLNTEAFF. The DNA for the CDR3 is TGTGCCAGCCACCCGGGACACTTGAACACTGAAGCTTTCTTT.

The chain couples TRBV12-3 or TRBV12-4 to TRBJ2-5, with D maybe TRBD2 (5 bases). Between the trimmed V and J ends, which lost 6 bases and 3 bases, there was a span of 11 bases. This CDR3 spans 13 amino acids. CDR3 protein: CASSRRGKETQYF. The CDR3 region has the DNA TGTGCCAGCAGCCGACGGGGAAAAGAGACCCAGTACTTC.

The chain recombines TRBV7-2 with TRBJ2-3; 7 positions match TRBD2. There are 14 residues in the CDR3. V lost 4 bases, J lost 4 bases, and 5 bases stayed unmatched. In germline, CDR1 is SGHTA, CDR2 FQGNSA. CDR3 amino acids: CASSSSGSADTQYF. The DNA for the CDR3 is TGTGCCAGCAGCTCTAGCGGTTCCGCAGATACGCAGTATTTT.

CDR3 coding DNA: TGTGCCAGCAGCCCATCGGACAGGGGAGTGGTCGAGCAGTACTTC. Its protein product is CASSPSDRGVVEQYF. V and J are TRBV7-6 and TRBJ2-7; TRBD1 matches 9 bases. J gave up 6 bases and V 5 bases, and 11 bases lay outside the gene matches. Germline V lookup: CDR1 SGHVS, CDR2 FNYEAQ. CDR3 length equals 15 residues.

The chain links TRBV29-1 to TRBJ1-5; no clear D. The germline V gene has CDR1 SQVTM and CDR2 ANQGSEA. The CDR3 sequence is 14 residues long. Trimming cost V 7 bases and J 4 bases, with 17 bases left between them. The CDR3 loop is CSARSGSVNQPQHF. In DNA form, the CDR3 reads TGCAGCGCTCGGTCGGGGTCCGTTAATCAGCCCCAGCATTTT. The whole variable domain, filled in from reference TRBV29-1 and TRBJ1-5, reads SAVISQKPSRDICQRGTSLTIQCQVDSQVTMMFWYRQQPGQSLTLIATANQGSEATYESGFVIDKFPISRPNLTFSTLTVSNMSPEDSSIYLCSARSGSVNQPQHFGDGTRLSIL.

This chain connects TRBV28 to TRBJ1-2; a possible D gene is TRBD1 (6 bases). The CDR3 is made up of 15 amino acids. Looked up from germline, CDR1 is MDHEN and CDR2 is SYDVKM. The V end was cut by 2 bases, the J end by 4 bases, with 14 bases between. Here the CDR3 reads CASSLSLQGFYGYTF. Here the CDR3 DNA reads TGTGCCAGCAGTTTAAGTTTGCAGGGGTTCTATGGCTACACCTTC.

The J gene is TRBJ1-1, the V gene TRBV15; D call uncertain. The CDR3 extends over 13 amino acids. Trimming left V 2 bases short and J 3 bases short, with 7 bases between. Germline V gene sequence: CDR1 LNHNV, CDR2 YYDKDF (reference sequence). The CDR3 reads CATSRQSYTEAFF. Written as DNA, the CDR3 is TGTGCCACCAGCAGACAGTCCTACACTGAAGCTTTCTTT.

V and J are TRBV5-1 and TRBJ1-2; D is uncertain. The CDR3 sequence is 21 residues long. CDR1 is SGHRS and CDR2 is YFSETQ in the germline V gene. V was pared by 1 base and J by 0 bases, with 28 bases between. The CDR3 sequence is CASSLRPLDTGYEPTNYGYTF. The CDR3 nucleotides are TGCGCCAGCAGCTTGAGGCCCCTCGACACGGGGTACGAACCTACTAACTATGGCTACACCTTC.

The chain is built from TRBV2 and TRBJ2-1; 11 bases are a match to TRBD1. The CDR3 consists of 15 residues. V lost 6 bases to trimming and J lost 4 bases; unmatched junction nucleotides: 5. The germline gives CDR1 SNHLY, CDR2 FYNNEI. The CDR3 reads CASSPRDRGYNEQFF. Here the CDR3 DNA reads TGTGCCAGCAGCCCCCGGGACAGGGGGTACAATGAGCAGTTCTTC.

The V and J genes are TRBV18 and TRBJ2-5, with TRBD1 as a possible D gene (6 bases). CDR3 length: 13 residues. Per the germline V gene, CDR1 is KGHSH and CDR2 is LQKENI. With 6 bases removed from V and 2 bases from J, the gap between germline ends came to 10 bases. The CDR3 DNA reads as TGTGCCAGCTCCCCCACAGGGCAAGAGACCCAGTACTTC. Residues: CASSPTGQETQYF. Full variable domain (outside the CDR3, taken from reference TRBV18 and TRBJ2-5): NAGVMQNPRHLVRRRGQEARLRCSPMKGHSHVYWYRQLPEEGLKFMVYLQKENIIDESGMPKERFSAEFPKEGPSILRIQQVVRGDSAAYFCASSPTGQETQYFGPGTRLLVL.

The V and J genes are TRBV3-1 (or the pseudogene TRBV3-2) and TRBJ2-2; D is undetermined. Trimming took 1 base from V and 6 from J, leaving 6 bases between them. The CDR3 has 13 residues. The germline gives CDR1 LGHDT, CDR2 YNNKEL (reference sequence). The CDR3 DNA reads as TGTGCCAGCAGCCAAGTCCGGGCCGGGGAGCTGTTTTTT. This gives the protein CASSQVRAGELFF.

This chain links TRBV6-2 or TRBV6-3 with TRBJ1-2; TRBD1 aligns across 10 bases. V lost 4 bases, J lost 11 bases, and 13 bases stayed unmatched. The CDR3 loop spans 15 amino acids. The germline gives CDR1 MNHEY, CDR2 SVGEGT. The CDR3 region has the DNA TGTGCCAGCAGTTCCAGCCCTCCCGGACAGGGGGGATACACCTTC. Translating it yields CASSSSPPGQGGYTF.